The 26 T cell receptor beta chains reported below all come from one sample, sequenced in a study of T cell changes during pregnancy in multiple sclerosis. Here immunoSEQ multiplex PCR was the method, and the copy in TCRdb shows in-frame clones only, minus some. The profile shows 30,000 to 50,000 clones, almost 95% of them singletons. The sequenced sample was CD4+ T cells from peripheral blood mononuclear cells, obtained after pregnancy. The source of these receptors is a female donor with multiple sclerosis, enrolled in a pregnancy study.

This chain links TRBV18 with TRBJ1-2; 7 nucleotides match TRBD1. The V and J ends lost 0 bases and 4 bases, in that order; junction bases with no gene match: 8. This CDR3 spans 16 amino acids. Looked up from germline, CDR1 is KGHSH and CDR2 is LQKENI. DNA of the CDR3: TGTGCCAGCTCACCACCGGAAGGGGGCCCGGTCTATGGCTACACCTTC. Protein sequence: CASSPPEGGPVYGYTF.

This sequence joins TRBV19 and TRBJ1-3, with D uncertain. Per the germline V gene, CDR1 is LNHDA and CDR2 is SQIVND (reference sequence). This CDR3 spans 12 amino acids. Trimming took off 6 bases at V and 4 bases at J, with 7 bases between the two ends. CDR3: CASSRSGNTIYF. In DNA, the CDR3 is TGTGCCAGTAGCAGGTCGGGAAACACCATATATTTT.

The chain couples TRBV9 to TRBJ2-5; weak D call: TRBD1 (6 bases). Germline V gene sequence: CDR1 SGDLS, CDR2 YYNGEE. V was pared by 0 bases and J by 4 bases, with 13 bases between. This CDR3 spans 15 amino acids. In DNA, the CDR3 is TGTGCCAGCAGCGTAGCTGGGGGCTTCGGAGAGACCCAGTACTTC. Translated, it gives CASSVAGGFGETQYF.

The table lists this clone with a count of one. The chain carries TRBV4-2 and TRBJ2-3; tentatively, D is TRBD2 (7 bases). CDR1 LGHNA and CDR2 YNFKEQ come from the germline V gene. V was clipped by 4 bases and J by 2 bases, with 19 bases between them. The CDR3 totals 17 residues. CDR3 nucleotide sequence: TGTGCCAGCAGCCCAAAGGGGGGGACCTTTTTCACAGATACGCAGTATTTT. The encoded protein is CASSPKGGTFFTDTQYF.

V gene TRBV5-6 combines with J gene TRBJ1-4; 9 positions match TRBD1. V shed 4 bases, J shed 5 bases, and the junction held 12 bases outside the gene matches. CDR3 length equals 17 residues. Germline lookup yields CDR1 SGHDT and CDR2 YYEEEE. As DNA, the CDR3 is TGTGCCAGCAGCGGATCGAGGGGGGACAGGGTAAATGAAAAACTGTTTTTT. It translates to CASSGSRGDRVNEKLFF.

The chain combines TRBV19 with TRBJ1-2; the D is unclear. The CDR3 loop spans 15 amino acids. The V end lost 4 bases, the J end lost 4 bases, and 16 bases lay between the germline ends. Germline loops: CDR1 LNHDA, CDR2 SQIVND (reference sequence). The CDR3 nucleotides read TGTGCCAGTAGTAGGACTATGACGGATATCTATGGCTACACCTTC. Translating it yields CASSRTMTDIYGYTF. The full variable domain, rest sourced from reference TRBV19 and TRBJ1-2, is DGGITQSPKYLFRKEGQNVTLSCEQNLNHDAMYWYRQDPGQGLRLIYYSQIVNDFQKGDIAEGYSVSREKKESFPLTVTSAQKNPTAFYLCASSRTMTDIYGYTFGSGTRLTVV.

The gene calls are TRBV5-4 and TRBJ2-5; 11 bases match TRBD2. The V gene's germline CDR1 is SGHNT and CDR2 YYREEE (reference sequence). The CDR3 has 17 amino acids. Trimming took 0 bases from V and 1 from J; bases not matched to a gene: 5. In DNA form, the CDR3 reads TGTGCCAGCAGCTTGGGAGCTAGCGGGGGGACCCAAGAGACCCAGTACTTC. Encoded protein: CASSLGASGGTQETQYF.

This clone was recorded only once. The chain carries TRBV10-3 and TRBJ2-2; TRBD2 matches at 9 bases. In germline, CDR1 is ENHRY, CDR2 SYGVKD. Germline trimming cut 3 bases from V and 6 bases from J; bases unmatched to any gene: 2. This CDR3 is 14 amino acids long. The CDR3 nucleotides read TGTGCCATCAGTGAAGGGACTAGCCCCGGGGAGCTGTTTTTT. It is translated as CAISEGTSPGELFF.

The chain is built from TRBV28 and TRBJ1-4; a possible D gene is TRBD1 (6 bases). The CDR3 sequence is 15 residues long. CDR1 is MDHEN and CDR2 is SYDVKM in the germline V gene. V gave up 2 bases and J gave up 0 bases, with 7 bases separating them. The CDR3 region has the DNA TGTGCCAGCAGTTTAGGGGGCCCAACTAATGAAAAACTGTTTTTT. Protein product: CASSLGGPTNEKLFF. The entire variable domain, with the rest obtained from reference TRBV28 and TRBJ1-4, is as follows: DVKVTQSSRYLVKRTGEKVFLECVQDMDHENMFWYRQDPGLGLRLIYFSYDVKMKEKGDIPEGYSVSREKKERFSLILESASTNQTSMYLCASSLGGPTNEKLFFGSGTQLSVL.

V is TRBV25-1 and J is TRBJ1-4, with TRBD1 matching over 7 bases. CDR1 and CDR2 from the germline V gene are MGHDK and SYGVNS. This CDR3 is built from 17 residues. Trimming cost V 3 bases and J 3 bases; bases outside gene matches: 10. CDR3 sequence (DNA): TGTGCCAGCAGTGATGGTCGAGGGGGCGGCTCTAATGAAAAACTGTTTTTT. This gives the protein CASSDGRGGGSNEKLFF. Complete variable domain (other parts from reference TRBV25-1 and TRBJ1-4): EADIYQTPRYLVIGTGKKITLECSQTMGHDKMYWYQQDPGMELHLIHYSYGVNSTEKGDLSSESTVSRIRTEHFPLTLESARPSHTSQYLCASSDGRGGGSNEKLFFGSGTQLSVL.

V is TRBV10-2 and J is TRBJ2-1, with TRBD2 identical over 8 bases. Losses at the gene ends were 10 bases for V and 7 bases for J; bases not matched to a gene: 6. CDR3 length: 12 residues. Germline assignment: CDR1 WSHSY and CDR2 SAAADI. The CDR3 DNA reads as TGCGCCACATCGGGGGGGGTTAATGAGCAGTTCTTC. As protein: CATSGGVNEQFF.

This clone showed up just once. This chain links TRBV5-5 with TRBJ1-3, with a possible D match to TRBD1 (6 bases). This CDR3 contains 14 residues. Germline-derived CDR1 and CDR2 are SGHKS and YYEKEE (reference sequence). With 1 base removed from V and 5 bases from J, the gap between germline ends came to 10 bases. The CDR3 nucleotides read TGTGCCAGCAGCTTGACGGGACAAAGAAACACCATATATTTT. It codes for CASSLTGQRNTIYF.

J is TRBJ1-5 and V is TRBV18, with TRBD1 as a possible D gene (6 bases). The CDR3 sequence is 18 residues long. Germline CDR1 KGHSH, CDR2 LQKENI. Trimming removed 2 bases from V and 1 base from J, with 18 bases in between. CDR3 residues: CASSPALPGQVSNQPQHF. CDR3 DNA sequence: TGTGCCAGCTCACCAGCTTTACCGGGACAAGTAAGCAATCAGCCCCAGCATTTT.

The V call is TRBV28, the J call TRBJ2-2, with D hard to call. The germline CDR1 and CDR2 sequences are MDHEN and SYDVKM. V dropped 3 bases and J dropped 4 bases, with 12 bases sitting between them. CDR3 length equals 15 residues. In DNA, the CDR3 is TGTGCCAGCAGTTTCCAACCGCACGGCACCGGGGAGCTGTTTTTT. Its protein is CASSFQPHGTGELFF.

The V call is TRBV7-9, the J call TRBJ1-1; possible D gene TRBD1, 5 bases. The V gene's germline CDR1 is SEHNR and CDR2 FQNEAQ (reference sequence). This CDR3 has 13 residues. Trimming took 3 bases from V and 5 from J, leaving 10 bases between them. The CDR3 spells CASSLGGETEAFF. The CDR3 DNA sequence: TGTGCCAGCAGCTTGGGAGGGGAAACTGAAGCTTTCTTT.

The V call is TRBV5-1, the J call TRBJ2-5; 7 positions match TRBD1. Germline V CDR1 and CDR2: SGHRS, YFSETQ. The V and J ends lost 4 bases and 1 base, in that order; junction bases with no gene match: 4. CDR3 length equals 14 residues. CDR3 DNA sequence: TGCGCCAGCAGCCGGGGACAGACCCAAGAGACCCAGTACTTC. This encodes CASSRGQTQETQYF.

This clone occurred a few times. The chain employs TRBV21-1 and TRBJ1-2. TRBV21-1 is a pseudogene segment. This CDR3 is built from 10 residues. The chain's CDR3 is CASPSSGYTF. CDR3 in DNA: TGTGCCAGCCCTTCCTCTGGCTACACCTTC.

The chain has TRBV2 and TRBJ1-6; 10 positions agree with TRBD1. With 1 base clipped from V and 6 bases from J, the junction kept 3 bases outside the gene matches. Germline values: CDR1 SNHLY, CDR2 FYNNEI. This CDR3 region has 16 residues. CDR3 sequence (DNA): TGTGCCAGCAGTGAAGAGGGACAGGGGTTTAATTCACCCCTCCACTTT. Amino acid sequence: CASSEEGQGFNSPLHF.

This chain uses TRBV30 with TRBJ1-2; D is ambiguous. CDR1 is GTSNPN, CDR2 SVGIG, per germline (reference sequence). Deletions cut 4 bases from V and 0 bases from J, with 15 bases between. The CDR3 is made up of 15 amino acids. The CDR3 region is CAWTPIGQANYGYTF. In nucleotides, the CDR3 is TGTGCCTGGACCCCTATTGGGCAGGCTAACTATGGCTACACCTTC. Full variable domain (rest looked up from reference TRBV30 and TRBJ1-2): SQTIHQWPATLVQPVGSPLSLECTVEGTSNPNLYWYRQAAGRGLQLLFYSVGIGQISSEVPQNLSASRPQDRQFILSSKKLLLSDSGFYLCAWTPIGQANYGYTFGSGTRLTVV.

The rearrangement uses TRBV11-2 and TRBJ2-1, with TRBD2 matching 12 bases. Looked up from germline, CDR1 is SGHAT and CDR2 is FQNNGV. The CDR3 length is 17 residues. Germline trimming cut 3 bases from V and 9 bases from J; bases unmatched to any gene: 12. CDR3 amino acids: CASSFPGLAGGKVEQFF. The CDR3 DNA sequence: TGTGCCAGCAGCTTTCCGGGACTAGCGGGTGGGAAGGTTGAGCAGTTCTTC.

The chain links TRBV19 to TRBJ2-3, with TRBD2 matching 11 bases. This CDR3 has 15 amino acids. The V gene's germline CDR1 is LNHDA and CDR2 SQIVND (reference sequence). V shed 2 bases and J 7 bases; nucleotides not matched to a gene: 5. In DNA form, the CDR3 reads TGTGCCAGTAGTATAAAGGCTAGCGGGGGGCATACGCAGTATTTT. As protein: CASSIKASGGHTQYF.

V gene TRBV29-1 combines with J gene TRBJ1-1; D remains ambiguous. CDR1 is SQVTM, CDR2 ANQGSEA, per germline. Trimming shortened V by 4 bases and J by 0 bases, and 9 bases separated the two germline ends. This CDR3 contains 13 residues. This CDR3 reads CSVAYSMNTEAFF. The CDR3 DNA sequence: TGCAGCGTTGCGTACAGCATGAACACTGAAGCTTTCTTT.

The genes are TRBV14 and TRBJ1-2; no clear D. Trimming pared 4 bases from V and 3 bases from J, leaving 15 bases between. Germline V gene data show CDR1 as SGHDN and CDR2 as FVKESK. The CDR3 runs to 15 residues. The CDR3 DNA sequence: TGTGCCAGCAGCCCCCTCGCAACGCGGTACTATGGCTACACCTTC. Its protein is CASSPLATRYYGYTF.

The rearrangement uses TRBV29-1 and TRBJ1-5, with 7 bases aligning to TRBD1. Germline loops: CDR1 SQVTM, CDR2 ANQGSEA. The CDR3 has 13 residues. CDR3 amino acids: CSARGSGNQPQHF. DNA of the CDR3: TGCAGTGCCAGGGGGTCGGGCAATCAGCCCCAGCATTTT.

This clone came up once. The chain recombines TRBV5-1 with TRBJ2-1; TRBD2 matches 7 bases. The trim removed 3 bases at V and 1 base at J, leaving 4 bases unmatched. CDR1 is SGHRS, CDR2 YFSETQ, per germline. This CDR3 is 15 amino acids long. The CDR3 DNA reads TGCGCCAGCAGCTCGGCGGGGGAATCCTACAATGAGCAGTTCTTC. This translates into CASSSAGESYNEQFF.

This clone was detected only once. V and J are TRBV6-6 and TRBJ2-2, with a possible D match to TRBD1 (6 bases). The ends were cut back, 3 bases at V and 6 bases at J, with 14 bases in the middle. The CDR3 totals 15 residues. Per the germline V gene, CDR1 is MNHNY and CDR2 is SVGAGI (reference sequence). CDR3 region: CASSYGYPGAGELFF. The DNA of the CDR3 is TGTGCCAGCAGTTATGGCTACCCAGGGGCCGGGGAGCTGTTTTTT.